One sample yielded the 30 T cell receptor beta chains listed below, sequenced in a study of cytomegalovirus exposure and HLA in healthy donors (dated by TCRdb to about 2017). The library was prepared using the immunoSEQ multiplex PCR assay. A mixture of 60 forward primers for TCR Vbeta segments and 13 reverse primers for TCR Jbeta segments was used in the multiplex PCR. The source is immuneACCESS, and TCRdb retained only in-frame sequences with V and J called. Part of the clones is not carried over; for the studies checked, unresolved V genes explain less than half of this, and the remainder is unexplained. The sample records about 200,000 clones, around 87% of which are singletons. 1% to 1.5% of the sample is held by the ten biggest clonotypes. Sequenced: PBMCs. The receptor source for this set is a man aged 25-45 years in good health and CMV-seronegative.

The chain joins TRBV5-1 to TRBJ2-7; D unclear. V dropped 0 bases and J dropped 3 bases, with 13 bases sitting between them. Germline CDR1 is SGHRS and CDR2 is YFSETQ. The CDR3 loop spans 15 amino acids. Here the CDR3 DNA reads TGCGCCAGCAGCTTGGTTCGGAGTGACGTCTACGAGCAGTACTTC. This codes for CASSLVRSDVYEQYF. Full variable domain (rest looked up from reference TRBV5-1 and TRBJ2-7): KAGVTQTPRYLIKTRGQQVTLSCSPISGHRSVSWYQQTPGQGLQFLFEYFSETQRNKGNFPGRFSGRQFSNSRSEMNVSTLELGDSALYLCASSLVRSDVYEQYFGPGTRLTVT.

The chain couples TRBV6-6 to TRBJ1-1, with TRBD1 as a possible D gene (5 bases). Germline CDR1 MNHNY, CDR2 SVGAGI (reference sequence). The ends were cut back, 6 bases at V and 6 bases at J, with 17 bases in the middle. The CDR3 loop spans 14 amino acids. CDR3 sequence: CASSQGAGGAEAFF. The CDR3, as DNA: TGTGCCAGCAGCCAAGGCGCGGGAGGGGCTGAAGCTTTCTTT.

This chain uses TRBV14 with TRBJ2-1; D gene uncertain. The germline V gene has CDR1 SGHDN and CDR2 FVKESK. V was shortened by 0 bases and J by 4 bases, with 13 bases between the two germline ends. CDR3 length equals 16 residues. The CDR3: CASSQDYGPVYNEQFF. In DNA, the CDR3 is TGTGCCAGCAGCCAAGATTATGGGCCAGTTTACAATGAGCAGTTCTTC.

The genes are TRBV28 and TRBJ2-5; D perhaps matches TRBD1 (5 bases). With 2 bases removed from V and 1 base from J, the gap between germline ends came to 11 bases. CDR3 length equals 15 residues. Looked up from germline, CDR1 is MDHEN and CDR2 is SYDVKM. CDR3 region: CASSLRGSGQETQYF. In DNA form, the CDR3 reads TGTGCCAGCAGTTTAAGGGGTTCAGGCCAAGAGACCCAGTACTTC.

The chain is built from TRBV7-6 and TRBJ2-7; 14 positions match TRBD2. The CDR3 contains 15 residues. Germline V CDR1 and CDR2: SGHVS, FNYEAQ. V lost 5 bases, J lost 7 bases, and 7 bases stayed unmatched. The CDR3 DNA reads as TGTGCCAGCAGCCCGTGGACTAGCGGGGGGCAGGAGCAGTACTTC. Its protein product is CASSPWTSGGQEQYF.

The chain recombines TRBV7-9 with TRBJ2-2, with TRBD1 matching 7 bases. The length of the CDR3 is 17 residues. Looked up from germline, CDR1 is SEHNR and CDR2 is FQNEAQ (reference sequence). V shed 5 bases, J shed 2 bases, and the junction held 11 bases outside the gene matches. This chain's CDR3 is CASSPPGQVANTGELFF. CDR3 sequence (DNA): TGTGCCAGCAGCCCCCCCGGACAGGTTGCAAACACCGGGGAGCTGTTTTTT.

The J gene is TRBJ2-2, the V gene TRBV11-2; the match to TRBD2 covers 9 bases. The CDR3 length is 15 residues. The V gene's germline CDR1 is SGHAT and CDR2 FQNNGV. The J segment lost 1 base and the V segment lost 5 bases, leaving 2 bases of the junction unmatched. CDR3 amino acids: CASSVSGRNTGELFF. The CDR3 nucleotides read TGTGCCAGCAGCGTTAGCGGGAGGAACACCGGGGAGCTGTTTTTT.

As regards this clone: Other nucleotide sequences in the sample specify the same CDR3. The CDR3 DNA sequence: TGTGCCAGCAGTTTCAGAAGGAACACTGAAGCTTTCTTT. Translation gives CASSFRRNTEAFF. V and J are TRBV28 and TRBJ1-1; D remains unclear. The CDR3 is 13 residues long. The ends were cut back, 3 bases at V and 1 base at J, with 6 bases in the middle. From germline, CDR1 is MDHEN and CDR2 SYDVKM.

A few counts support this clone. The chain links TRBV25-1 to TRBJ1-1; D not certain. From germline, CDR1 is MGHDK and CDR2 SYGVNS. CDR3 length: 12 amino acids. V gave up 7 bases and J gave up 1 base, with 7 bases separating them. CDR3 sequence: CASMAENTEAFF. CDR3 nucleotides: TGTGCCAGCATGGCAGAGAACACTGAAGCTTTCTTT.

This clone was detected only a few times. The CDR3 region is CASSSNNSPLHF. CDR3 sequence (DNA): TGTGCCAGCTCGTCCAATAATTCACCCCTCCACTTT. The rearrangement links TRBV18 to TRBJ1-6; D is ambiguous. Germline values: CDR1 KGHSH, CDR2 LQKENI. V lost 6 bases and J lost 5, with 5 bases in between. CDR3 size: 12 residues.

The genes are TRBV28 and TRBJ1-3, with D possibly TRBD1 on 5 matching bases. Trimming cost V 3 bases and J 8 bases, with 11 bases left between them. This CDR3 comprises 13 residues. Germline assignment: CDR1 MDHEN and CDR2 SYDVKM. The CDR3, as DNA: TGTGCCAGCAGTTTCGGGACTTGGGACACCATATATTTT. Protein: CASSFGTWDTIYF. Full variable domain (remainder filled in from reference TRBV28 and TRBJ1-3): DVKVTQSSRYLVKRTGEKVFLECVQDMDHENMFWYRQDPGLGLRLIYFSYDVKMKEKGDIPEGYSVSREKKERFSLILESASTNQTSMYLCASSFGTWDTIYFGEGSWLTVV.

The CDR3 DNA reads TGTGCCAGCAGCTTAGTCGGCGGGAGGGGGACAGATACGCAGTATTTT. Amino acid sequence: CASSLVGGRGTDTQYF. The chain is built from TRBV7-6 and TRBJ2-3; 9 bases align to TRBD2. There are 16 residues in the CDR3. Germline V lookup: CDR1 SGHVS, CDR2 FNYEAQ. J lost 3 bases, V lost 1 base, and 5 bases had no gene match.

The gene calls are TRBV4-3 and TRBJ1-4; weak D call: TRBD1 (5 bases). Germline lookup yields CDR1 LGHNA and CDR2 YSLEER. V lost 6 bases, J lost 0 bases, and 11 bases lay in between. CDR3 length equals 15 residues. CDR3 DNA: TGCGCCAGCAGTCAACAGACAGCAACTAATGAAAAACTGTTTTTT. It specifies CASSQQTATNEKLFF.

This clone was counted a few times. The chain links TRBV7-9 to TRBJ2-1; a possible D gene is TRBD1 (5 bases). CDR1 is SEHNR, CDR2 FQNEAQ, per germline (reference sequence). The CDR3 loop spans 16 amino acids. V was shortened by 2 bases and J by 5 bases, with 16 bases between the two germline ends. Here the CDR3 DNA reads TGTGCCAGCAGCTTATTATTAGGGGTCGGCAACAATGAGCAGTTCTTC. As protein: CASSLLLGVGNNEQFF.

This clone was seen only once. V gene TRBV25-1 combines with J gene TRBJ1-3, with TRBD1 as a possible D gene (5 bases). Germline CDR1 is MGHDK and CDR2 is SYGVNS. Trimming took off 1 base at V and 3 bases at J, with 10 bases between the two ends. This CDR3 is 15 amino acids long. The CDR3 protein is CASSEWGGGGNTIYF. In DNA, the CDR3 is TGTGCCAGCAGTGAATGGGGGGGAGGTGGAAACACCATATATTTT.

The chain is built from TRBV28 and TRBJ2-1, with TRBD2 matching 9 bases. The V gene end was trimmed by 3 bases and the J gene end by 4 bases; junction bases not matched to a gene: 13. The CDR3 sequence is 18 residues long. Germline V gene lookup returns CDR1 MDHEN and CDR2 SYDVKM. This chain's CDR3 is CASSFHSGAGGLYNEQFF. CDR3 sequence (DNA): TGTGCCAGCAGTTTTCATTCCGGGGCGGGAGGGCTGTACAATGAGCAGTTCTTC.

The CDR3 nucleotides are TGCAGTGCCCCGGTGGAGGAAAAACTGTTTTTT. This codes for CSAPVEEKLFF. This rearrangement joins TRBV20-1 to TRBJ1-4; D not resolved. Deletions cut 6 bases from V and 8 bases from J, with 10 bases between. The length of the CDR3 is 11 residues. Germline CDR1 and CDR2: DFQATT and SNEGSKA (reference sequence).

The CDR3 sequence is CASSSRDRGGELFF. CDR3 bases: TGTGCCAGCAGTTCCCGGGACAGAGGCGGGGAGCTGTTTTTT. The J gene is TRBJ2-2, the V gene TRBV28, with 7 bases matching TRBD1. The J segment lost 7 bases and the V segment lost 4 bases, leaving 6 bases of the junction unmatched. Germline assignment: CDR1 MDHEN and CDR2 SYDVKM. The CDR3 totals 14 residues.

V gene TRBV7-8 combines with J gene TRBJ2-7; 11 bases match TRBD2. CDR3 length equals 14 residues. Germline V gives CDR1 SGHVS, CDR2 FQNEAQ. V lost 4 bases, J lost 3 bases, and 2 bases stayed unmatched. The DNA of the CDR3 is TGTGCCAGCAGCTATGGACTAGCGGGCTACGAGCAGTACTTC. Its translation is CASSYGLAGYEQYF.

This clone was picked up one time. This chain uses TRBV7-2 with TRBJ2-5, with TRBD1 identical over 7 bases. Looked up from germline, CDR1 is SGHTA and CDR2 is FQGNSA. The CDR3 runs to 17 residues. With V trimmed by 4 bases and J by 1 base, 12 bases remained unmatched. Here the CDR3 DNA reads TGTGCCAGCAGCTACTCGGCCGGGACAGCCAGCCAAGAGACCCAGTACTTC. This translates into CASSYSAGTASQETQYF.

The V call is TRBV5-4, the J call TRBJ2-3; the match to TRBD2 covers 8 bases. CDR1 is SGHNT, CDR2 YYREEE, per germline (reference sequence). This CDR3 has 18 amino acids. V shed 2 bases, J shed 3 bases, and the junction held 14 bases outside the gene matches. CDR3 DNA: TGTGCCAGCAGCTTTAAAGCTAGCGGGTTGTGGGGGACAGATACGCAGTATTTT. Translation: CASSFKASGLWGTDTQYF.

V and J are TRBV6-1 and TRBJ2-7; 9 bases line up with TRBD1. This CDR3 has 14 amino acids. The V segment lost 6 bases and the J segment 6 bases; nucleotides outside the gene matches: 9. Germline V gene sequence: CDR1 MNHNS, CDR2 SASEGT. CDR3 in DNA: TGTGCCAGCAGGTCCTTAGACAGGGGGGTCGAGCAGTACTTC. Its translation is CASRSLDRGVEQYF.

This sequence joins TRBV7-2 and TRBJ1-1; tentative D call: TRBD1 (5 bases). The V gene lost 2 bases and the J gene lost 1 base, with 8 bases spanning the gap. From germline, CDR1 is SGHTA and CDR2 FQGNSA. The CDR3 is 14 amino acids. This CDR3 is CASSLRQKNTEAFF. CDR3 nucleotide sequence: TGTGCCAGCAGCTTACGACAGAAGAACACTGAAGCTTTCTTT.

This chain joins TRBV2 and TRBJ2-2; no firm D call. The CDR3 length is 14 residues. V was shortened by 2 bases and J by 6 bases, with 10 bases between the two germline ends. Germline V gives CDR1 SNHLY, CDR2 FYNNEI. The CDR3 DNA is TGTGCCAGCAGTGAAATAGCCGCCCCCGGGGAGCTGTTTTTT. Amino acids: CASSEIAAPGELFF.

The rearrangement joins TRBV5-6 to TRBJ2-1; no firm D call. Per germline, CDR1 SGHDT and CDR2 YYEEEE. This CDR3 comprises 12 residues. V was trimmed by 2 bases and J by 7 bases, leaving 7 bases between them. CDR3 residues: CASSFSPNEQFF. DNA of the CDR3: TGTGCCAGCAGCTTTAGTCCGAATGAGCAGTTCTTC.

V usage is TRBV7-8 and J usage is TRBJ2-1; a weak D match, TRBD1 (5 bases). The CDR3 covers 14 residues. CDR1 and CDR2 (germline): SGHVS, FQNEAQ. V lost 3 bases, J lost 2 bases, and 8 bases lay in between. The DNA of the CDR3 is TGTGCCAGCAGCTTGGGGCTAACCTACAATGAGCAGTTCTTC. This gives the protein CASSLGLTYNEQFF.

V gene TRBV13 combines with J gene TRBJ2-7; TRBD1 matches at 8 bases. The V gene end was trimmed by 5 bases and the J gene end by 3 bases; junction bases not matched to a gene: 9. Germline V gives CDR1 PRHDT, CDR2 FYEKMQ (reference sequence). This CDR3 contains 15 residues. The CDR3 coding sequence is TGTGCCAGCAGCCCCGCGGGACAGGCTCACTACGAGCAGTACTTC. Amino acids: CASSPAGQAHYEQYF.

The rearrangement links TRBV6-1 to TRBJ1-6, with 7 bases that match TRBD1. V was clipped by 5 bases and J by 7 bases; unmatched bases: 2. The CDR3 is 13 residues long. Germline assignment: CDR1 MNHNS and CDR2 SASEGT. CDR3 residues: CASSRDSNSPLHF. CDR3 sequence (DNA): TGTGCCAGCAGTCGGGACAGCAATTCACCCCTCCACTTT.

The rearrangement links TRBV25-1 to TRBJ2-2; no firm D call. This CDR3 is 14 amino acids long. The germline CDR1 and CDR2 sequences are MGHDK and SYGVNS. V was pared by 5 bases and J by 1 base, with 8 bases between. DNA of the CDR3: TGTGCCAGCAGTTCTCCCTTGAACACCGGGGAGCTGTTTTTT. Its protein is CASSSPLNTGELFF. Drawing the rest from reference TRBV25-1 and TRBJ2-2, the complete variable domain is EADIYQTPRYLVIGTGKKITLECSQTMGHDKMYWYQQDPGMELHLIHYSYGVNSTEKGDLSSESTVSRIRTEHFPLTLESARPSHTSQYLCASSSPLNTGELFFGEGSRLTVL.

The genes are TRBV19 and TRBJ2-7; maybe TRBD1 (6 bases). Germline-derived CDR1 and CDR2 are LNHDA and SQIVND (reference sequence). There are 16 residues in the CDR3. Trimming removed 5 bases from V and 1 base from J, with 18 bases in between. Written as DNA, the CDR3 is TGTGCCAGTAGTGGAACAGGGTACCGCGAATCCTACGAGCAGTACTTC. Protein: CASSGTGYRESYEQYF. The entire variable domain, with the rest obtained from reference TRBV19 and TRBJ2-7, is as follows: DGGITQSPKYLFRKEGQNVTLSCEQNLNHDAMYWYRQDPGQGLRLIYYSQIVNDFQKGDIAEGYSVSREKKESFPLTVTSAQKNPTAFYLCASSGTGYRESYEQYFGPGTRLTVT.